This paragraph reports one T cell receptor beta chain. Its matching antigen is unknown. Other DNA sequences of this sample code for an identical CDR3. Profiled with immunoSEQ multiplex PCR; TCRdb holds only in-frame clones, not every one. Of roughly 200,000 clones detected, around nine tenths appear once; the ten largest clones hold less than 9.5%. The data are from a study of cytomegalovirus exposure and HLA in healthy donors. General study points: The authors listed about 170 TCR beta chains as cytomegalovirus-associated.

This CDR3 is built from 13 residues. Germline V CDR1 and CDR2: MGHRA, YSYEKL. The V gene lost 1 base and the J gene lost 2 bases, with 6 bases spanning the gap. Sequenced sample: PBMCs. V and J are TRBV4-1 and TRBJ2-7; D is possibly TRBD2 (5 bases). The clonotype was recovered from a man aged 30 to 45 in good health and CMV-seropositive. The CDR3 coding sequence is TGCGCCAGCAGCCAAGGAGGGACCTACGAGCAGTACTTC. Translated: CASSQGGTYEQYF.